Presented here are 14 T cell receptor beta chains from one specimen sequenced in a study of T cell changes during pregnancy in multiple sclerosis. Sequencing used immunoSEQ multiplex PCR; TCRdb keeps in-frame clones, though not all of them. The table shows fewer than 50,000 clones, with roughly 90% occurring only once. Sample: peripheral blood, taken in the second trimester of pregnancy. These receptors were obtained from a female donor in good health, enrolled as a control in a pregnancy study.

The DNA of the CDR3 is TGTGCCAGCAGTTACACGGACAGGGGCCACGAGCAGTACTTC. Protein sequence: CASSYTDRGHEQYF. The J gene is TRBJ2-7, the V gene TRBV6-5; TRBD1 aligns across 9 bases. V lost 2 bases and J lost 5; bases outside the gene matches: 4. This CDR3 has 14 residues. The germline V gene has CDR1 MNHEY and CDR2 SVGAGI.

The rearrangement joins TRBV4-3 to TRBJ2-3; 8 bases are shared with TRBD2. This CDR3 is built from 16 residues. Germline V lookup: CDR1 LGHNA, CDR2 YSLEER. The V segment lost 1 base and the J segment 3 bases; nucleotides outside the gene matches: 6. The DNA for the CDR3 is TGCGCCAGCAGCCAAGGTAGTAGCGGGGTAACAGATACGCAGTATTTT. Its translation is CASSQGSSGVTDTQYF.

The chain joins TRBV5-4 to TRBJ2-2, with TRBD1 as a possible D gene (5 bases). CDR1 and CDR2 from the germline V gene are SGHNT and YYREEE (reference sequence). V lost 0 bases and J 4 bases, leaving 7 bases between the germline ends. The CDR3 is 14 residues long. This chain's CDR3 is CASSLGQITGELFF. Written as DNA, the CDR3 is TGTGCCAGCAGCTTGGGACAGATCACCGGGGAGCTGTTTTTT.

The CDR3 bases are TGTGCCAGCAGCAAAGAGGTCCAGGTCCCTGTCTACGAGCAGTACTTC. Translation gives CASSKEVQVPVYEQYF. The rearrangement uses TRBV21-1 and TRBJ2-7; whether TRBD1, the table's D call, matches the DNA was not checked. TRBV21-1 is a recognized pseudogene. There are 16 residues in the CDR3.

The chain links TRBV5-1 to TRBJ2-1; D perhaps matches TRBD2 (5 bases). The germline V gene encodes CDR1 SGHRS and CDR2 YFSETQ. Trimming left V 0 bases short and J 7 bases short, with 14 bases between. The CDR3 is 15 amino acids. The chain's CDR3 is CASSLDGSPLNEQFF. As DNA, the CDR3 is TGCGCCAGCAGCTTGGATGGGAGCCCCCTAAATGAGCAGTTCTTC.

The sample holds one count of this clone. The V and J genes are TRBV29-1 and TRBJ2-7; TRBD2 aligns across 13 bases. This CDR3 comprises 16 residues. The junction had 13 bases not matched to a gene; V was cut back by 7 bases and J by 4 bases. Germline V CDR1 and CDR2: SQVTM, ANQGSEA. CDR3 residues: CSALGTSGASSYEQYF. CDR3 DNA sequence: TGCAGCGCACTAGGGACTAGCGGGGCCTCTTCGTACGAGCAGTACTTC.

The chain uses TRBV4-3 and TRBJ2-1, with D possibly TRBD1 on 5 matching bases. V shed 4 bases and J shed 3 bases, with 13 bases lying between them. Per the germline V gene, CDR1 is LGHNA and CDR2 is YSLEER. CDR3 length: 15 residues. CDR3 in DNA: TGCGCCAGCAGCCCGACAACCGACAGCTACAATGAGCAGTTCTTC. This encodes CASSPTTDSYNEQFF.

The chain is built from TRBV11-1 and TRBJ2-1; 7 bases are a match to TRBD2. Unmatched junction bases numbered 7, after V lost 5 bases and J lost 3 bases. This CDR3 spans 15 amino acids. Germline loops: CDR1 SGHAT, CDR2 FQDESV (reference sequence). CDR3: CASSPGASGYNEQFF. CDR3 sequence (DNA): TGTGCCAGCAGCCCTGGCGCTAGCGGCTACAATGAGCAGTTCTTC.

This rearrangement joins TRBV6-5 to TRBJ1-3; D is perhaps TRBD1 (5 bases). CDR1 is MNHEY, CDR2 SVGAGI, per germline. With 6 bases removed from V and 2 bases from J, the gap between germline ends came to 14 bases. The CDR3 has 15 amino acids. The CDR3 loop is CASSGTWGTGNTIYF. The CDR3 DNA is TGTGCCAGCAGCGGCACCTGGGGCACTGGAAACACCATATATTTT.

V gene TRBV5-4 combines with J gene TRBJ2-7, with TRBD1 matching over 7 bases. V dropped 3 bases and J dropped 2; count of bases not matched to a gene: 11. The CDR3 is 16 residues long. Per the germline V gene, CDR1 is SGHNT and CDR2 is YYREEE (reference sequence). The CDR3 coding sequence is TGTGCCAGCAGCTCCCCCCCGCTCGGACAGGCCTACGAGCAGTACTTC. Its translation: CASSSPPLGQAYEQYF.

This clone has a single count. The CDR3 reads CASSPKWGDSSIQYF. CDR3 in DNA: TGTGCCAGTAGTCCCAAGTGGGGCGACAGTAGCATTCAGTACTTC. The rearrangement links TRBV19 to TRBJ2-4; possible D gene TRBD1, 5 bases. In germline, CDR1 is LNHDA, CDR2 SQIVND (reference sequence). V shed 5 bases and J shed 9 bases, with 20 bases lying between them. The CDR3 is made up of 15 amino acids.

The rearrangement uses TRBV25-1 and TRBJ2-3; 9 bases agree with TRBD2. CDR1 MGHDK and CDR2 SYGVNS come from the germline V gene. The CDR3 loop spans 13 amino acids. Trimming at V came to 8 bases and at J to 3 bases, leaving 3 bases not matched to a gene. The CDR3 bases are TGTGCCAGCGCTGGACTAGCGACAGATACGCAGTATTTT. This codes for CASAGLATDTQYF.

This chain connects TRBV2 to TRBJ1-3; D gene uncertain. The CDR3 runs 11 residues. Per germline, CDR1 SNHLY and CDR2 FYNNEI. Trimming stripped 5 bases from V and 3 bases from J, with 2 bases between. The CDR3 bases are TGTGCCAGCAGTCATGGAAACACCATATATTTT. Translating it yields CASSHGNTIYF.

The chain has TRBV6-5 and TRBJ2-7; perhaps TRBD2 as D (5 bases). This CDR3 comprises 14 residues. V lost 8 bases and J 2 bases, leaving 16 bases between the germline ends. The germline gives CDR1 MNHEY, CDR2 SVGAGI. The DNA for the CDR3 is TGTGCCAGCGGAGGCCGGGAACTCACCTACGAGCAGTACTTC. Residues: CASGGRELTYEQYF.